This T cell receptor beta chain emerged from a study of blood T cells in healthy people across ages. The CDR3 covers 14 residues. Germline-derived CDR1 and CDR2 are ENHRY and SYGVKD. Alongside a J-beta primer mix, a sample-barcoded 5' primer served in a second PCR lasting about 7 to 11 cycles. Each single sample gave us at least 3 million CDR3-containing paired-end reads. TCRdb reanalysed the 5' RACE reads using MiXCR and keeps one entry per CDR3 protein. Of about 970,000 distinct CDR3 sequences listed, roughly half are singletons. About this clonotype: A much larger clone lies one base from this, so it may be a read error.

Sequences were obtained from blood. J is TRBJ2-5 and V is TRBV10-3; D is undetermined. The clonotype was recovered from a woman aged 60-70 years in good health. CDR3 sequence (DNA): TGTGCCATCAGTGGGTCGGCAGGTTTAGAGACCCAGCACTTC. The encoded protein is CAISGSAGLETQHF.